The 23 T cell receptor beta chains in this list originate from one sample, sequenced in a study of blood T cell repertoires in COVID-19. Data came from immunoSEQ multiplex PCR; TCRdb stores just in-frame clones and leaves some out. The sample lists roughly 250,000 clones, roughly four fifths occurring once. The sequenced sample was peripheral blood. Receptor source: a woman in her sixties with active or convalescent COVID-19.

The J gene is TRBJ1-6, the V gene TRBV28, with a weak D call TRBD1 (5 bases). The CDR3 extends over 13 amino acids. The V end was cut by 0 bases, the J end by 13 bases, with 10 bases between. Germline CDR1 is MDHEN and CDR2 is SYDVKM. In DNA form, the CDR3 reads TGTGCCAGCAGTTTATGGGGGGGGGATCCCCTCCACTTT. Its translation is CASSLWGGDPLHF.

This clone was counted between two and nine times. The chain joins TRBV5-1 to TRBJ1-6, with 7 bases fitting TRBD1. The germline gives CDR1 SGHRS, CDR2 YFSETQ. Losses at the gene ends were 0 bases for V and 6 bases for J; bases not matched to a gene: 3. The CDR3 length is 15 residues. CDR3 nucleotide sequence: TGCGCCAGCAGCTTGGCGGGACAGTCTAATTCACCCCTCCACTTT. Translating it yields CASSLAGQSNSPLHF.

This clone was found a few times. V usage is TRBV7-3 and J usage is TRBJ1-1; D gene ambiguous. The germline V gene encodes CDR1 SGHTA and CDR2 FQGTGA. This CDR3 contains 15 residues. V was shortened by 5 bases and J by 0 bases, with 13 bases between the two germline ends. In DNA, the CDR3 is TGTGCCAGCAGCCCTCAAGGCGGGGTGAACACTGAAGCTTTCTTT. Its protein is CASSPQGGVNTEAFF.

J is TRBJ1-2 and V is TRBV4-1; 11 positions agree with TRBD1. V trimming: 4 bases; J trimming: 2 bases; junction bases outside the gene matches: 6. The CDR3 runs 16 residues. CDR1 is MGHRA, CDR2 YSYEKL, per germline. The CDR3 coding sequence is TGCGCCAGCAGCCCCGTGGGACAGGGGGTAAACTATGGCTACACCTTC. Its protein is CASSPVGQGVNYGYTF.

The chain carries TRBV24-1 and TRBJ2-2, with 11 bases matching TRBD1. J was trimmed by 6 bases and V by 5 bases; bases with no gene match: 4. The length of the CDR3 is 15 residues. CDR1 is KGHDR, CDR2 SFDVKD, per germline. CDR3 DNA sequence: TGTGCCACCAGTGGGACAGGGGGCAAGGCCGGGGAGCTGTTTTTT. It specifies CATSGTGGKAGELFF.

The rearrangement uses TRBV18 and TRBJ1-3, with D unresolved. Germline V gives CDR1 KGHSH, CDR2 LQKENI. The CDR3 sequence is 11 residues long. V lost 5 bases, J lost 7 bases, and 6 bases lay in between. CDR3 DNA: TGTGCCAGCTCATCCGGTAACACCATATATTTT. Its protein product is CASSSGNTIYF.

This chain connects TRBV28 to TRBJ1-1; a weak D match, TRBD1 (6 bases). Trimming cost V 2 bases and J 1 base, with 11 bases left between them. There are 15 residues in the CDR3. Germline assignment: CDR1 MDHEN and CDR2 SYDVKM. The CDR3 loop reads CASSLRGHTNTEAFF. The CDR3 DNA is TGTGCCAGCAGTTTACGGGGACACACGAACACTGAAGCTTTCTTT.

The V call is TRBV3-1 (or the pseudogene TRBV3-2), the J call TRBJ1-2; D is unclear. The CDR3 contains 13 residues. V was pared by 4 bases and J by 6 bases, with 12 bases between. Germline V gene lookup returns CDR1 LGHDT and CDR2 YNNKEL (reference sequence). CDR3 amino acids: CASSPSAGDGYTF. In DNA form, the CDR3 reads TGTGCCAGCAGCCCATCGGCCGGGGATGGCTACACCTTC.

CDR3 in amino acids: CASSPIYGTSLYNEQFF. The CDR3, as DNA: TGCGCCAGCAGTCCGATTTACGGGACTAGCCTCTACAATGAGCAGTTCTTC. The J gene is TRBJ2-1, the V gene TRBV4-3; 9 bases are shared with TRBD2. The V and J ends lost 6 bases and 3 bases, in that order; junction bases with no gene match: 12. The CDR3 loop spans 17 amino acids. CDR1 and CDR2 from the germline V gene are LGHNA and YSLEER.

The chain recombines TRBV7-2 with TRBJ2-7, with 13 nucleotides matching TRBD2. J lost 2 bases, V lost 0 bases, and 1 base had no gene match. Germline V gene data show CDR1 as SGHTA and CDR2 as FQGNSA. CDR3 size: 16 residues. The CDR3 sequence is CASSLAGTSGTYEQYF. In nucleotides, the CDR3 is TGTGCCAGCAGCTTAGCCGGGACTAGCGGGACCTACGAGCAGTACTTC.

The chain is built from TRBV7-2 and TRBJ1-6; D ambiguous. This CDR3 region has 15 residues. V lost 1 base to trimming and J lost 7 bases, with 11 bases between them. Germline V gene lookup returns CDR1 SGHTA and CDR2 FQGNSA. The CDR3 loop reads CASSLDRAGNSPLHF. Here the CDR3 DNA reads TGTGCCAGCAGCTTAGATCGTGCGGGGAATTCACCCCTCCACTTT. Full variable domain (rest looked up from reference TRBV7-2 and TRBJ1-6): GAGVSQSPSNKVTEKGKDVELRCDPISGHTALYWYRQSLGQGLEFLIYFQGNSAPDKSGLPSDRFSAERTGGSVSTLTIQRTQQEDSAVYLCASSLDRAGNSPLHFGNGTRLTVT.

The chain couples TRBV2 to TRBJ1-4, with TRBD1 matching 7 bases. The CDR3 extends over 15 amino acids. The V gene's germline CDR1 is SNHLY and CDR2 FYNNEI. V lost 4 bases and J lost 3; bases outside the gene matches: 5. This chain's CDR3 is CASSARGQSNEKLFF. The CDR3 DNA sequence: TGTGCCAGCAGTGCGAGGGGACAGTCTAATGAAAAACTGTTTTTT.

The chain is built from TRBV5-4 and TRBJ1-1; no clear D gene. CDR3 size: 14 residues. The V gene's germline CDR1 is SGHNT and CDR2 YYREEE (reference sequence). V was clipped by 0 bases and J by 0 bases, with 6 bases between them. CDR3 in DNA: TGTGCCAGCAGCTTGGACAGACTGAACACTGAAGCTTTCTTT. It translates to CASSLDRLNTEAFF.

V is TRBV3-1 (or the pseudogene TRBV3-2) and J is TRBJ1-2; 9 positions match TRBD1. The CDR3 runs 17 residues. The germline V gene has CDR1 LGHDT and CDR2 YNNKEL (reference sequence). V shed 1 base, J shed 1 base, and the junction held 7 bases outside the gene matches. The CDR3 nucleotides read TGTGCCAGCAGCCAAGGTGGACAGGGGCTCGGTAACTATGGCTACACCTTC. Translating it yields CASSQGGQGLGNYGYTF.

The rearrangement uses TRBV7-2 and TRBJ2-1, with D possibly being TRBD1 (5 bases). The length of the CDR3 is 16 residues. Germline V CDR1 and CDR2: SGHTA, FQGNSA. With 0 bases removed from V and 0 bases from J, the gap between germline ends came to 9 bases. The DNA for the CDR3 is TGTGCCAGCAGCTTAGCGCGGACAACCTCCTACAATGAGCAGTTCTTC. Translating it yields CASSLARTTSYNEQFF. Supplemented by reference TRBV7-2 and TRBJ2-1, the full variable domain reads GAGVSQSPSNKVTEKGKDVELRCDPISGHTALYWYRQSLGQGLEFLIYFQGNSAPDKSGLPSDRFSAERTGGSVSTLTIQRTQQEDSAVYLCASSLARTTSYNEQFFGPGTRLTVL.

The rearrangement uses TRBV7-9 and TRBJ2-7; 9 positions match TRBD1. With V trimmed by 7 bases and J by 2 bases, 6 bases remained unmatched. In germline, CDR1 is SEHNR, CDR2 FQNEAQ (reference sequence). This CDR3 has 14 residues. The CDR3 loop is CASMGQGKTYEQYF. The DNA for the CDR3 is TGTGCCAGCATGGGACAGGGAAAGACCTACGAGCAGTACTTC.

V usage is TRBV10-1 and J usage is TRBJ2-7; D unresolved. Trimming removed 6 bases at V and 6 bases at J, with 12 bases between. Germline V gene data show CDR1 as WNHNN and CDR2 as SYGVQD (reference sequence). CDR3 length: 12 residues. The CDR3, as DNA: TGCGCCAGCAGCGAGACTCACCTCGAGCAGTACTTC. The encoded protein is CASSETHLEQYF.

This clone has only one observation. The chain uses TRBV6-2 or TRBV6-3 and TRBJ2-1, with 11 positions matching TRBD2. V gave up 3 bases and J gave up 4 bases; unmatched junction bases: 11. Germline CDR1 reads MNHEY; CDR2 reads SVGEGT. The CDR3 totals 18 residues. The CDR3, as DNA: TGTGCCAGCAGTTATCCCCGACTAGCGGGGCCCTTTTACAATGAGCAGTTCTTC. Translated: CASSYPRLAGPFYNEQFF.

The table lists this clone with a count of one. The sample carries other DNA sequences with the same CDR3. CDR3 sequence reads: CASSPRTGGTEAFF. CDR3 nucleotide sequence: TGTGCCAGCAGCCCTAGGACAGGGGGTACTGAAGCTTTCTTT. The chain combines TRBV11-1 with TRBJ1-1; TRBD1 matches 10 bases. Trimming took 5 bases from V and 5 from J; bases not matched to a gene: 5. This CDR3 comprises 14 residues. In germline, CDR1 is SGHAT, CDR2 FQDESV (reference sequence).

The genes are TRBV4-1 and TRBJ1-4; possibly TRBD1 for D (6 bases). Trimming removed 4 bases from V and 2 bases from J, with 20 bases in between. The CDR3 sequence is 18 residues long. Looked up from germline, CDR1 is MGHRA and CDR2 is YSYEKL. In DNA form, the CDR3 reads TGCGCCAGCAGCCGCCGGGACAAGCTCCCGGCGACTAATGAAAAACTGTTTTTT. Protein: CASSRRDKLPATNEKLFF.

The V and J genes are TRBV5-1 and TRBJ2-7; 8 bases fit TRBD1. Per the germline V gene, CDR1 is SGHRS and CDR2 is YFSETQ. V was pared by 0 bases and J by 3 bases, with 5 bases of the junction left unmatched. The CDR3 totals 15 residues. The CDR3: CASSLDPGGVYEQYF. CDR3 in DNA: TGCGCCAGCAGCTTGGACCCAGGGGGCGTCTACGAGCAGTACTTC. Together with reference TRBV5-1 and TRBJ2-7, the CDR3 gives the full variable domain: KAGVTQTPRYLIKTRGQQVTLSCSPISGHRSVSWYQQTPGQGLQFLFEYFSETQRNKGNFPGRFSGRQFSNSRSEMNVSTLELGDSALYLCASSLDPGGVYEQYFGPGTRLTVT.

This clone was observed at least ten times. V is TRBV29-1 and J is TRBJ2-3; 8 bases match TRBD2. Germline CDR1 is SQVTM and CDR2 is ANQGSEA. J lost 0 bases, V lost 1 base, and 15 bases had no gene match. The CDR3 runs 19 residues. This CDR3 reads CSVEAPPGTRSSSTDTQYF. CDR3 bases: TGCAGCGTTGAAGCCCCGCCTGGGACTAGGTCCTCTAGCACAGATACGCAGTATTTT.

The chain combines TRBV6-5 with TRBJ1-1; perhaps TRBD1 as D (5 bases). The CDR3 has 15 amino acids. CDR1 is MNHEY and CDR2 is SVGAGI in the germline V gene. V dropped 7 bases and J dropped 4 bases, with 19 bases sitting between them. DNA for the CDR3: TGTGCCAGCACCCCTAGCCGGGGGGTGGGCACTGAAGCTTTCTTT. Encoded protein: CASTPSRGVGTEAFF.